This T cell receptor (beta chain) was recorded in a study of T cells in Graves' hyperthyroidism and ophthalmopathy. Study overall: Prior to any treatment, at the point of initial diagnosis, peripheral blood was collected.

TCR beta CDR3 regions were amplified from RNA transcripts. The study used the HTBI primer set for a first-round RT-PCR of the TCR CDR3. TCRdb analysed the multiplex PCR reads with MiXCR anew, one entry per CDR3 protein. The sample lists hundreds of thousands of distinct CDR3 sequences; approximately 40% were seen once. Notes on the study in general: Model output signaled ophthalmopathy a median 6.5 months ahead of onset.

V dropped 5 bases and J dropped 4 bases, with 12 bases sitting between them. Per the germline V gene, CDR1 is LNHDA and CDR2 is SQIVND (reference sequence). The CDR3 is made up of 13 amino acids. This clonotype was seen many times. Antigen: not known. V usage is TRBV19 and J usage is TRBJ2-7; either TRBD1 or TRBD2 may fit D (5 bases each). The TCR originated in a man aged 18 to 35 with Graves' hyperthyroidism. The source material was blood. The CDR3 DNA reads TGTGCCAGTAGTCCGGGGCTCGGGTACGAGCAGTACTTC. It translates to CASSPGLGYEQYF.